This TCR beta chain was retrieved from a study of T cell responses to AZD1222 COVID-19 vaccine. With regard to this clone: Antigen specificity is unknown.

Study-level results: None of the repertoires were sampled until the peak T cell response had passed. Donors were largely white British and mainly female; clonal diversity was possibly underestimated.

CDR1 is MDHEN and CDR2 is SYDVKM in the germline V gene. CDR3 length: 14 residues. V gave up 5 bases and J gave up 5 bases, with 12 bases separating them. The repertoire was sequenced with immunoSEQ multiplex PCR; TCRdb's copy has only in-frame clones and lacks some. The sample gives roughly 110,000 clones, 70% to 90% of which show up once; about 5% is in the top ten. The chain recombines TRBV28 with TRBJ2-2; D ambiguous. Sequences were derived from peripheral blood, sampled 28 days after the second AZD1222 dose. This TCR came from an adult who received the AZD1222 COVID-19 vaccine. Here the CDR3 DNA reads TGTGCCAGCAGTCTCTCCTACGGGACCGGGGAGCTGTTTTTT. Encoded protein: CASSLSYGTGELFF.